A single T cell receptor (beta chain) is shown here with its context. This sample is drawn from a study of T cells after somatic rescue of genetic block. Sequencing used immunoSEQ multiplex PCR; TCRdb keeps in-frame clones, though not all of them. Counted here are about 88,000 clones, around 90% occurring once; the ten biggest clones make up around 1.5%. Trimming cost V 4 bases and J 2 bases, with 13 bases left between them. Germline V gene data show CDR1 as SEHNR and CDR2 as FQNEAQ (reference sequence). The CDR3 runs 15 residues. The receptor was derived from a woman aged 18-35 years. The chain joins TRBV7-9 to TRBJ2-3; D remains unclear. Sequenced: peripheral blood mononuclear cells (PBMCs). DNA of the CDR3: TGTGCCAGCAGCTCAGCCCGACCCTACACAGATACGCAGTATTTT. Amino acids: CASSSARPYTDTQYF.